These 24 T cell receptor beta chains originate from one sample sequenced in a study of tumor-infiltrating lymphocytes in primary liver carcinoma. Germline DNA was extracted too, while blood RNA derived from unsorted whole blood. TCR beta cDNA was made from roughly 450 ng total RNA with a constant-region primer. ARM-PCR, slightly modified, supplied the TCR beta libraries through three nested multiplex PCR rounds. A C-beta reverse primer was combined with TRBV1-TRBV30 forward primers in the first two PCR rounds, and each round had ten to eleven cycles. TCRdb itself ran the multiplex PCR reads through MiXCR, one entry per CDR3 protein. The sample consists of around 170,000 distinct CDR3 sequences, less than 65% of them appearing once. The sequenced sample consisted of peripheral blood. The receptors originated from a man in his forties with primary liver carcinoma and hepatitis B virus infection.

A word on this clonotype: At one boundary the junction diverges from the germline segment, which might be a read error. The V and J genes are TRBV6-5 and TRBJ2-6; tentative D call: TRBD1 (5 bases). The CDR3 has 17 residues. Germline CDR1 is MNHEY and CDR2 is SVGAGI. CDR3 in amino acids: CASRRDRVGSGATVLTF. CDR3 bases: TGTGCTTCTCGAAGGGATAGAGTGGGCTCTGGGGCCACCGTCCTGACTTTC.

With regard to this clonotype: A much larger clone lies a single base off, so this may be a read error. The chain combines TRBV11-1 with TRBJ2-7; D is ambiguous. CDR1 is SGHAT, CDR2 FQDESV, per germline (reference sequence). Trimming removed 0 bases from V and 7 bases from J, with 16 bases in between. This CDR3 spans 15 amino acids. Here the CDR3 reads CASSLALIGRKEQYF. Here the CDR3 DNA reads TGTGCCAGCAGCTTAGCGCTAATCGGAAGGAAGGAGCAGTACTTC.

V is TRBV7-8 and J is TRBJ1-1; no firm D call. Germline-derived CDR1 and CDR2 are SGHVS and FQNEAQ. V lost 6 bases and J 5 bases, leaving 13 bases between the germline ends. The CDR3 totals 13 residues. DNA of the CDR3: TGTGCCAGCAGTCATAATCCCGAGACTGAAGCTTTCTTT. This gives the protein CASSHNPETEAFF.

A few counts support this clonotype. The CDR3 end shows no conserved phenylalanine or tryptophan, and so a read error is likely. The chain couples TRBV11-2 to TRBJ2-7; D is ambiguous. The CDR3 spans 13 residues. Germline V gives CDR1 SGHAT, CDR2 FQNNGV. Trimming took off 0 bases at V and 6 bases at J, with 9 bases between the two ends. The DNA of the CDR3 is TGTGCCAGCAGCTTAGAGCGACGAGCCGAGCAGTACCTC. Translated: CASSLERRAEQYL.

This clonotype has only a few counts. A junction end diverges from the germline sequence, so it may reflect a read error. The V and J genes are TRBV5-1 and TRBJ2-5, with 8 bases that match TRBD1. There are 15 residues in the CDR3. The germline V gene encodes CDR1 SGHRS and CDR2 YFSETQ. The DNA for the CDR3 is TGCGCCGGCAGCTTGCAGGGGGCCCAAGTGGAGACCCAGTACTTC. Encoded protein: CAGSLQGAQVETQYF.

On this clonotype: Mismatch with germline at one junction end may stem from a read error. The rearrangement links TRBV6-1 to TRBJ2-7; 8 nucleotides align to TRBD1. Germline-derived CDR1 and CDR2 are MNHNS and SASEGT. This CDR3 contains 14 residues. The CDR3 nucleotides are TGTGCTAGCAGTTTCCAGGGGGCGGGCCACGAGCAGTACTTC. Translating it yields CASSFQGAGHEQYF.

This chain uses TRBV6-1 with TRBJ1-3, with D uncertain. The CDR3 consists of 11 residues. V lost 6 bases and J lost 6, with 6 bases in between. Germline V gene sequence: CDR1 MNHNS, CDR2 SASEGT. CDR3 residues: CASRRENTIYF. The CDR3 DNA follows: TGTGCCAGCAGGCGAGAAAACACCATATATTTT.

This chain links TRBV6-6 with TRBJ2-7; TRBD2 agrees at 8 bases. Germline CDR1 MNHNY, CDR2 SVGAGI (reference sequence). J gave up 6 bases and V 4 bases, and 2 bases lay outside the gene matches. The CDR3 runs to 12 residues. As DNA, the CDR3 is TGTGCCAGCAGTTGGACTAGCAGCGAGCAGTACTTC. It is translated as CASSWTSSEQYF.

This clonotype was seen more than once but under ten times. The rearrangement uses TRBV4-1 and TRBJ1-2; D is uncertain. This CDR3 is 12 amino acids long. Trimming took off 2 bases at V and 8 bases at J, with 9 bases between the two ends. Germline V CDR1 and CDR2: MGHRA, YSYEKL. The CDR3 DNA is TGCGCCAGCAGCCAAAACACTCGGGGCTACACCTTC. Encoded protein: CASSQNTRGYTF.

The chain links TRBV11-2 to TRBJ2-1; the match to TRBD1 covers 7 bases. The CDR3 totals 14 residues. V shed 7 bases, J shed 5 bases, and the junction held 8 bases outside the gene matches. The V gene's germline CDR1 is SGHAT and CDR2 FQNNGV. CDR3 nucleotides: TGTGCCAGCATTGATGGACAGGCAAACAATGAGCAGTTCTTC. Translation gives CASIDGQANNEQFF. Full variable domain (missing parts from reference TRBV11-2 and TRBJ2-1): EAGVAQSPRYKIIEKRQSVAFWCNPISGHATLYWYQQILGQGPKLLIQFQNNGVVDDSQLPKDRFSAERLKGVDSTLKIQPAKLEDSAVYLCASIDGQANNEQFFGPGTRLTVL.

In regard to this clonotype: At one of its ends the junction is not consistent with the germline gene, which may arise from a read error. This chain joins TRBV4-1 and TRBJ2-7; perhaps TRBD1 as D (6 bases). The V gene's germline CDR1 is MGHRA and CDR2 YSYEKL. The CDR3 totals 19 residues. The CDR3 region is CPSSQESRWDGTSSYEQYF. The DNA for the CDR3 is TGCCCCAGCAGCCAAGAGTCGAGGTGGGACGGGACAAGCTCCTACGAGCAGTACTTC.

V gene TRBV10-3 combines with J gene TRBJ2-1; 12 positions match TRBD2. Germline CDR1 ENHRY, CDR2 SYGVKD. CDR3 length: 16 residues. Trimming removed 4 bases from V and 4 bases from J; junction bases left unmatched: 5. CDR3: CAISASGRGQYNEQFF. CDR3 sequence (DNA): TGTGCCATCAGTGCTAGCGGGAGGGGACAATACAATGAGCAGTTCTTC.

In DNA, the CDR3 is TGTGCCAGCAGCCTTATCGACAGTGGGCTGTACAATGAGCAGTTCTTC. Translating gives CASSLIDSGLYNEQFF. The V gene is TRBV11-1, the J gene TRBJ2-1, with a possible D match to TRBD1 (5 bases). Germline CDR1 SGHAT, CDR2 FQDESV (reference sequence). Trimming stripped 5 bases from V and 4 bases from J, with 18 bases between. The CDR3 loop spans 16 amino acids.

Notes on this clonotype: A read error may be the cause here, since a much bigger clone is one base away. The chain combines TRBV11-2 with TRBJ2-1, with D tentatively TRBD2 (5 bases). This CDR3 contains 14 residues. The germline CDR1 and CDR2 sequences are SGHAT and FQNNGV. This CDR3 reads CASSSRTFYNKQFF. In DNA form, the CDR3 reads TGTGCCAGCAGCTCTCGGACTTTCTACAATAAGCAGTTCTTC.

Notes on this clonotype: One end of the junction fails to match germline, which may point to a read error. This chain connects TRBV11-2 to TRBJ2-5, with a tentative D call TRBD1 (6 bases). The CDR3 extends over 16 amino acids. Germline assignment: CDR1 SGHAT and CDR2 FQNNGV. The CDR3 loop reads CASSLVAFKGGETQHF. DNA for the CDR3: TGTGCCAGCAGCTTAGTGGCCTTCAAAGGGGGAGAGACCCAGCACTTC.

As to this clonotype: This sequence may be a read error, since a much larger clone differs from it by one base. The chain combines TRBV29-1 with TRBJ2-1; D possibly corresponds to TRBD2 (6 bases). This CDR3 region has 12 residues. V was pared by 0 bases and J by 8 bases, with 8 bases between. Germline V lookup: CDR1 SQVTM, CDR2 ANQGSEA. CDR3 sequence: CSVEDLAHEQFF. The CDR3 region has the DNA TGCAGCGTTGAAGACCTAGCGCATGAGCAGTTCTTC.

This clonotype has at least ten counts. The rearrangement links TRBV29-1 to TRBJ2-5, with 10 bases identical to TRBD1. This CDR3 region has 15 residues. The germline V gene encodes CDR1 SQVTM and CDR2 ANQGSEA. J was trimmed by 5 bases and V by 4 bases; bases with no gene match: 10. The CDR3 sequence: CSVASGTGVGETQYF. DNA of the CDR3: TGCAGCGTTGCCAGTGGGACAGGGGTCGGGGAGACCCAGTACTTC.

On this clonotype: An end of the junction does not agree with germline; a read error may underlie this. The rearrangement joins TRBV11-2 to TRBJ2-5, with 8 bases fitting TRBD2. Germline V lookup: CDR1 SGHAT, CDR2 FQNNGV. The CDR3 runs 17 residues. The CDR3 DNA is TGTGCCAGCAGCAACCCCCCGGGAGGGCCTGGTGAAGAGACCCTGTACTTC. Translation: CASSNPPGGPGEETLYF. The complete variable domain, with remaining parts taken from reference TRBV11-2 and TRBJ2-5, reads EAGVAQSPRYKIIEKRQSVAFWCNPISGHATLYWYQQILGQGPKLLIQFQNNGVVDDSQLPKDRFSAERLKGVDSTLKIQPAKLEDSAVYLCASSNPPGGPGEETLYFGPGTRLLVL.

This chain joins TRBV14 and TRBJ2-1, with 7 bases lining up with TRBD2. The CDR3 has 15 residues. V was clipped by 4 bases and J by 9 bases; unmatched bases: 12. The germline V gene has CDR1 SGHDN and CDR2 FVKESK. The CDR3 loop reads CASSLWGRASTEQFF. The CDR3 DNA reads TGTGCCAGCAGCCTATGGGGGAGGGCCTCCACTGAGCAGTTCTTC.

This clonotype showed up just a few times. The V gene is TRBV7-9, the J gene TRBJ2-7; D call uncertain. Looked up from germline, CDR1 is SEHNR and CDR2 is FQNEAQ (reference sequence). The CDR3 totals 14 residues. V was shortened by 1 base and J by 2 bases, with 9 bases between the two germline ends. The CDR3 spells CASSLETSPYEQYF. Here the CDR3 DNA reads TGTGCCAGCAGCTTAGAGACTTCCCCCTACGAGCAGTACTTC.

CDR3 bases: TGTGCCAGCAGCTTCCTAACGCGAAACAATGAGCAGTTCTTC. As protein: CASSFLTRNNEQFF. The chain employs TRBV5-4 and TRBJ2-1; D unresolved. Germline V CDR1 and CDR2: SGHNT, YYREEE (reference sequence). This CDR3 is 14 amino acids long. Deletions cut 2 bases from V and 5 bases from J, with 11 bases between.

This clonotype was observed many times. The CDR3 spells CAIRSWTYNEQFF. The DNA of the CDR3 is TGTGCCATCAGGAGTTGGACCTACAATGAGCAGTTCTTC. V and J are TRBV10-3 and TRBJ2-1; no clear D gene. The CDR3 length is 13 residues. The V end was cut by 6 bases, the J end by 2 bases, with 8 bases between. Germline loops: CDR1 ENHRY, CDR2 SYGVKD.

A word on this clonotype: It may be a read error: a sequence one base away is much more abundant. This chain links TRBV29-1 with TRBJ2-3; 13 bases line up with TRBD2. Germline V gene sequence: CDR1 SQVTM, CDR2 ANQGSEA. This CDR3 is 14 amino acids long. CDR3 nucleotides: TGCGGCGTCCGGAGGACTAGCGGGAGTAATACGCAGTATTTT. Amino acid sequence: CGVRRTSGSNTQYF.

Comments on this clonotype: One junction end does not reproduce the germline sequence, and a read error may be involved. V gene TRBV11-2 combines with J gene TRBJ2-2, with a weak D call TRBD1 (5 bases). From germline, CDR1 is SGHAT and CDR2 FQNNGV. This CDR3 has 15 residues. The CDR3 spells CVSSLSRANTGELFF. The CDR3 DNA reads as TGTGTCAGCAGCTTAAGCAGGGCGAACACCGGGGAGCTGTTTTTT.